The following is a T cell receptor (beta chain) sequence with its context. Many counts were recorded for this clonotype. Its antigen is unknown. No base qualities exist here, and no much larger clone lies one base off it. The sample is drawn from a study of CD8 T cells in ankylosing spondylitis (TCRdb year 2017). Regarding the study in general: The study profiled T cell receptor beta repertoires in healthy donors and ankylosing spondylitis patients to find disease-linked TCR variants. In total, the full study cohort was made up of 108 healthy donors and 25 ankylosing spondylitis patients. Peripheral blood was sampled, and synovial fluid was also collected from ankylosing spondylitis patients. Beyond this particular receptor, the publication reports: According to the report, matched synovial fluid samples from ankylosing spondylitis patients were significantly enriched for the disease-linked clones. Some motif variants had previously been reported in the synovial fluid and blood of reactive arthritis patients, which suggests shared mechanisms of disease initiation. A TCR beta motif of seven or eight highly homologous amino acid variants appeared characteristic of blood from ankylosing spondylitis patients. In peripheral blood, the disease-linked clones were found at relatively low frequencies and had a CD8+ phenotype.

CDR1 and CDR2 are drawn from the germline V gene (reference sequence): SEHNR, FQNEAQ. V drops 5 bases and J drops 8 bases, leaving 15 bases in between. From the cysteine up to the phenylalanine, the CDR3 has a length of 13 residues. The DNA shown is the 39-base CDR3, in frame from base 1. The instrument given in TCRdb is Illumina HiSeq 2500. Quantitative 5'-RACE with molecular barcodes was used to prepare TCR beta libraries. Concerning the study's data processing: Disease-linked TCR variants were identified with a new computational method built on a probabilistic model of VDJ rearrangement. Starting from the raw public reads, TCRdb applied fastp trimming at Q25, assembled clones with MiXCR and retained in-frame beta chains. Identical CDR3 protein sequences are pooled into one entry, listed with their most common genes and DNA. For this entry, the V and J calls and clone size follow TCRdb and not the study's own pipeline. This sample holds about 39,000 distinct CDR3 sequences; about 9.4% were observed only once. Jointly, the top ten make up around 16% of the sample.

Sequenced: blood, either unsorted or a sorted T cell fraction (not recorded which). The rearranged chain carries TRBV7-9 and TRBJ1-2; a tentative D match to TRBD1 spans 5 bases. The receptor comes from a male donor with ankylosing spondylitis or in good health (not recorded which). The CDR3 protein is CASSKGQGRGYTF. The nucleotide sequence is TGTGCCAGCAGCAAGGGGCAGGGCCGGGGCTACACCTTC. When the CDR3 is completed using the reference TRBV7-9 and TRBJ1-2 genes on either side, the full variable domain is DTGVSQNPRHKITKRGQNVTFRCDPISEHNRLYWYRQTLGQGPEFLTYFQNEAQLEKSRLLSDRFSAERPKGSFSTLEIQRTEQGDSAMYLCASSKGQGRGYTFGSGTRLTVV.